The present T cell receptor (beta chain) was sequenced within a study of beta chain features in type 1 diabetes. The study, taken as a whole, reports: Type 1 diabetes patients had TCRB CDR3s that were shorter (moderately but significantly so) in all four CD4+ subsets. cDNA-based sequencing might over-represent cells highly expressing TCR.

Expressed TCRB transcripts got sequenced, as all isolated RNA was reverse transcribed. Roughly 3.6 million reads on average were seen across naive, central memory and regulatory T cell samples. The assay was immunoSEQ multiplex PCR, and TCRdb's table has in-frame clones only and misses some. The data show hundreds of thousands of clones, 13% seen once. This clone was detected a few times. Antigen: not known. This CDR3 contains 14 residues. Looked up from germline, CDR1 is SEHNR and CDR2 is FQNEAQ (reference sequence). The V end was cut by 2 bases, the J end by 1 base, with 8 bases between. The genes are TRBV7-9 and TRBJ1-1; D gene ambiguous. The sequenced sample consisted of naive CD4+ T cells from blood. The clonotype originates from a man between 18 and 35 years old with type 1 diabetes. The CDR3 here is CASSLKLPNTEAFF. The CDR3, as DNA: TGTGCCAGCAGCTTAAAACTCCCGAACACTGAAGCTTTCTTT.